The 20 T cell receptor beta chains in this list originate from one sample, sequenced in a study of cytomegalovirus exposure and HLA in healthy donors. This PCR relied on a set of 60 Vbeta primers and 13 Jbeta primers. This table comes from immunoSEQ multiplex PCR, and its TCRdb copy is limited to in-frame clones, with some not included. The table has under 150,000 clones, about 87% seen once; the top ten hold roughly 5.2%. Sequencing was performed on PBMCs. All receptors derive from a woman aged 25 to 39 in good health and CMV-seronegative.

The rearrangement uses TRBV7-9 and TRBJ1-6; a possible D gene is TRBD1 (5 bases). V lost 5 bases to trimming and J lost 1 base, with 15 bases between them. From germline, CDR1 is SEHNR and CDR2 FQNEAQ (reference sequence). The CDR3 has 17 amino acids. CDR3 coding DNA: TGTGCCAGCAGCCCATTACCAGGGTTATCCTATAATTCACCCCTCCACTTT. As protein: CASSPLPGLSYNSPLHF.

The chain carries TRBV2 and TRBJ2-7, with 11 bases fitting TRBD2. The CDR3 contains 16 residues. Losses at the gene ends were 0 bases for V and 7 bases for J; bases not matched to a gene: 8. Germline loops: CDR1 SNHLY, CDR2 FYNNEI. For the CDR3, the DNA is TGTGCCAGCAGTGAAGCGCAGTCCACTAGCGGGGGAGAGCAGTACTTC. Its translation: CASSEAQSTSGGEQYF.

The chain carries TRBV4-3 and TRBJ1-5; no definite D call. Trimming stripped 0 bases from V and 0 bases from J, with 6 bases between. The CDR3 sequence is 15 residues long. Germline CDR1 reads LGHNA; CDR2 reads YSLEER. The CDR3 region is CASSQDLSSNQPQHF. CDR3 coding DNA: TGCGCCAGCAGCCAAGATTTGAGTAGCAATCAGCCCCAGCATTTT.

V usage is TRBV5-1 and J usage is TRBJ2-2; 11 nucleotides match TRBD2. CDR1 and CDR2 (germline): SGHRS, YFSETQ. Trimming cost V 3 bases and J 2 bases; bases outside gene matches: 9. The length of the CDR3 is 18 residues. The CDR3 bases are TGCGCCAGCAGCTGGGGGATACTAGCGGGGGTTAACACCGGGGAGCTGTTTTTT. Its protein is CASSWGILAGVNTGELFF.

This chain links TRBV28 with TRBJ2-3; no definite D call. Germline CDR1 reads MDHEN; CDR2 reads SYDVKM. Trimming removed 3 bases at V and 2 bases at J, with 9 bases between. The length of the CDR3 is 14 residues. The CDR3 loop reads CASSFGESTDTQYF. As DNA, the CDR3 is TGTGCCAGCAGTTTTGGAGAATCCACAGATACGCAGTATTTT.

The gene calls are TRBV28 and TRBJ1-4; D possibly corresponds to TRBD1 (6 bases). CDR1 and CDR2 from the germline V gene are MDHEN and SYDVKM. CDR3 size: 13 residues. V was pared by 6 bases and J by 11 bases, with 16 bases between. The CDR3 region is CASSRGGVWKLFF. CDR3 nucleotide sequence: TGTGCCAGCAGCAGGGGAGGGGTGTGGAAACTGTTTTTT. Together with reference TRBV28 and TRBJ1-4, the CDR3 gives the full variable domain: DVKVTQSSRYLVKRTGEKVFLECVQDMDHENMFWYRQDPGLGLRLIYFSYDVKMKEKGDIPEGYSVSREKKERFSLILESASTNQTSMYLCASSRGGVWKLFFGSGTQLSVL.

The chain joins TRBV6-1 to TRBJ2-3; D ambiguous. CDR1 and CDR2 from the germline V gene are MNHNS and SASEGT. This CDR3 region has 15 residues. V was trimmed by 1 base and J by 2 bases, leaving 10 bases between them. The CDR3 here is CASSEEWQNTDTQYF. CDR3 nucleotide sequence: TGTGCCAGCAGTGAAGAATGGCAAAACACAGATACGCAGTATTTT.

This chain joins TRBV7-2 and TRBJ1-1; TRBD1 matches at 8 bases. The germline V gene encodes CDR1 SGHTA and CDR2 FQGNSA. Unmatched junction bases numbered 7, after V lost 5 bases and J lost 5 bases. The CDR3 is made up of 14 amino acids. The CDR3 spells CASSTRQGRTEAFF. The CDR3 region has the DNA TGTGCCAGCAGCACCCGACAGGGGCGGACTGAAGCTTTCTTT.

DNA of the CDR3: TGTGCCAGCAGCGTAGGGACAGGGAGAACTTTCTTT. This codes for CASSVGTGRTFF. The chain has TRBV5-8 and TRBJ1-1; 9 nucleotides match TRBD1. Germline V gene sequence: CDR1 SGHTS, CDR2 YDEGEE. The J segment lost 12 bases and the V segment lost 4 bases, leaving 7 bases of the junction unmatched. The CDR3 is made up of 12 amino acids.

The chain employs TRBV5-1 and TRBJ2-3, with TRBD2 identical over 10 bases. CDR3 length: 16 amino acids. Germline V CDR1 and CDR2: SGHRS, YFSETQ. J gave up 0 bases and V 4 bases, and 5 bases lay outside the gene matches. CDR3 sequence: CASSVGTSVSTDTQYF. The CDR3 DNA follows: TGCGCCAGCAGCGTTGGGACTAGCGTGAGCACAGATACGCAGTATTTT.

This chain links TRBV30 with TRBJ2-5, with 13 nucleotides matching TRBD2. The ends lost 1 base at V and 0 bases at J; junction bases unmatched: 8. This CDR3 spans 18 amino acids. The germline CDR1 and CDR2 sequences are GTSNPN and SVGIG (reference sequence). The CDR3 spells CAWSGGTSGAPYQETQYF. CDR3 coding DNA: TGTGCCTGGAGTGGAGGGACTAGCGGGGCCCCGTACCAAGAGACCCAGTACTTC. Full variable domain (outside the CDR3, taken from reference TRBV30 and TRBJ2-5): SQTIHQWPATLVQPVGSPLSLECTVEGTSNPNLYWYRQAAGRGLQLLFYSVGIGQISSEVPQNLSASRPQDRQFILSSKKLLLSDSGFYLCAWSGGTSGAPYQETQYFGPGTRLLVL.

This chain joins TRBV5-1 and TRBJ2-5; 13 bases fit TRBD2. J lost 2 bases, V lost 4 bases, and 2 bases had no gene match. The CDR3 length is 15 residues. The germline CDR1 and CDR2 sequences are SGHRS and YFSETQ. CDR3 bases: TGCGCCAGCAGCAGGGGACTAGCGGGACAAGAGACCCAGTACTTC. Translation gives CASSRGLAGQETQYF.

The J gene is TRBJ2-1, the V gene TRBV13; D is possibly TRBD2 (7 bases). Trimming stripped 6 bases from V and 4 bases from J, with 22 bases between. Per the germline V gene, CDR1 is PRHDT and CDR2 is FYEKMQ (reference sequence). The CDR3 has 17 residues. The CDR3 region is CASRQGLHPGGYNEQFF. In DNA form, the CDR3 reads TGTGCCAGCAGACAGGGACTTCACCCCGGGGGGTACAATGAGCAGTTCTTC.

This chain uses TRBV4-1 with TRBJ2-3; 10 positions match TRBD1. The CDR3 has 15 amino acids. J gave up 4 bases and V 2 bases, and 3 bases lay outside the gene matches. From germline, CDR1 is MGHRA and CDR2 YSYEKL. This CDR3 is CASSQHGQGADTQYF. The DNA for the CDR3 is TGCGCCAGCAGCCAACATGGACAGGGGGCAGATACGCAGTATTTT.

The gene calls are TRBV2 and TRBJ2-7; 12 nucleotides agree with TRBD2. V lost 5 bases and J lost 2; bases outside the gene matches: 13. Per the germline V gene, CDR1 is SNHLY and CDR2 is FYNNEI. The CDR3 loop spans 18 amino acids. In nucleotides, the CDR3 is TGTGCCAGCAGTACTCCGACTAGCGGGAGAGTCGAAACCTACGAGCAGTACTTC. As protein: CASSTPTSGRVETYEQYF.

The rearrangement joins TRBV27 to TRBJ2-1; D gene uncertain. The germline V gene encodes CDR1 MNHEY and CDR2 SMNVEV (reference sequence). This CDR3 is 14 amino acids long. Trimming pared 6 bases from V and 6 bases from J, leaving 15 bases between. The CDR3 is CASSARRSPNEQFF. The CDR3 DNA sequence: TGTGCCAGCAGCGCACGACGGAGTCCCAATGAGCAGTTCTTC.

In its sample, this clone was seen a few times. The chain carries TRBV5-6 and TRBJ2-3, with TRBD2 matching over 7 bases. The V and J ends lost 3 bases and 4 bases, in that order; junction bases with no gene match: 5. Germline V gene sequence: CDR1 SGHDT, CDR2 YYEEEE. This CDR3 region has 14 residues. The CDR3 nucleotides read TGTGCCAGCAGCTATTGGACTAGTCCAGATACGCAGTATTTT. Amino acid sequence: CASSYWTSPDTQYF.

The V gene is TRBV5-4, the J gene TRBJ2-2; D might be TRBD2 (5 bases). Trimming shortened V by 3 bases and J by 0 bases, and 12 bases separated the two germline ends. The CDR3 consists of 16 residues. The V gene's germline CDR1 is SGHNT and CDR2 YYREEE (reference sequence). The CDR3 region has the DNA TGTGCCAGCAGCTCCTGGACTGGAACGAACACCGGGGAGCTGTTTTTT. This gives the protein CASSSWTGTNTGELFF.

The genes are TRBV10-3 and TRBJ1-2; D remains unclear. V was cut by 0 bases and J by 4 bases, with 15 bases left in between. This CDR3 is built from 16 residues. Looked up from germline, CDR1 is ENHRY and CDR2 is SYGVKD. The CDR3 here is CAISESVAQTPYGYTF. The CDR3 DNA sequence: TGTGCCATCAGTGAGTCTGTTGCCCAGACTCCCTATGGCTACACCTTC.

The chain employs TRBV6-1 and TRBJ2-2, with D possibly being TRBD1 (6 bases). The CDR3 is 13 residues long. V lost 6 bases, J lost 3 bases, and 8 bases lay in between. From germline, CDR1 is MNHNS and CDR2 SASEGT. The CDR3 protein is CASRHRDTGELFF. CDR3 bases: TGTGCCAGCAGACACAGGGACACCGGGGAGCTGTTTTTT.